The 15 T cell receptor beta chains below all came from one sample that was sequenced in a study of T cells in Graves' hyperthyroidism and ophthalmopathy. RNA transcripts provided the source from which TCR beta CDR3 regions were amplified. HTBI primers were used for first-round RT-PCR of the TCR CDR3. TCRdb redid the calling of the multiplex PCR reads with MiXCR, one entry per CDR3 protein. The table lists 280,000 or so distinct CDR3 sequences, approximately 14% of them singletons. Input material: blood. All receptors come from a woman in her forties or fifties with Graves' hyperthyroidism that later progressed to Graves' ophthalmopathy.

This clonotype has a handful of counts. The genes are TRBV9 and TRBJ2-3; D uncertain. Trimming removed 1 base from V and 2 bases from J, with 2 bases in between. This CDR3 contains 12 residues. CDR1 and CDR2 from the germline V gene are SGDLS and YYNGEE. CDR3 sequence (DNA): TGTGCCAGCAGCGTATCCACAGATACGCAGTATTTT. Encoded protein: CASSVSTDTQYF.

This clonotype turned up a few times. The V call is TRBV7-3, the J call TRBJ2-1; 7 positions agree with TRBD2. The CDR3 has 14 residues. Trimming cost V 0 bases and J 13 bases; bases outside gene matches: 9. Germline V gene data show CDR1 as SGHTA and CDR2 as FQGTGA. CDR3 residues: CASSLTGGLGEQFF. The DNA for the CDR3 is TGTGCCAGCAGCTTAACGGGGGGGTTGGGGGAACAGTTCTTC.

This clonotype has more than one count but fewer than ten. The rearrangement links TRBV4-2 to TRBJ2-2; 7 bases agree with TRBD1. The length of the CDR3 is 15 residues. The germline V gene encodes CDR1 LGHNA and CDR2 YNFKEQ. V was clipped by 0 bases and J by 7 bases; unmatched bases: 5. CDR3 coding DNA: TGTGCCAGCAGCCAAGAACGTAGGGGGCTCGGGGAGCTGTTTTTT. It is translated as CASSQERRGLGELFF.

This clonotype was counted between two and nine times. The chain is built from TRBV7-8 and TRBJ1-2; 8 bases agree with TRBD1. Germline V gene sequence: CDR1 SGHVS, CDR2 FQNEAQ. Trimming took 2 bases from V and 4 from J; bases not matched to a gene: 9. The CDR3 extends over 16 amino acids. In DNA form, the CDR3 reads TGTGCCAGCAGCTTACTGGGGCAGGGGGCGGGCTATGGCTACACCTTC. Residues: CASSLLGQGAGYGYTF.

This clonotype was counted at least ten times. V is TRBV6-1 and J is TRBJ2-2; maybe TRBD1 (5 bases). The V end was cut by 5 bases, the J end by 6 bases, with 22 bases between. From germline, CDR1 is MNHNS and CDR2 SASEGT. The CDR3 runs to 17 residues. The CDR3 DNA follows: TGTGCCAGCAGTCCCCTCAAAGCAGGGAAATCCGCCGGGGAGCTGTTTTTT. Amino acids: CASSPLKAGKSAGELFF.

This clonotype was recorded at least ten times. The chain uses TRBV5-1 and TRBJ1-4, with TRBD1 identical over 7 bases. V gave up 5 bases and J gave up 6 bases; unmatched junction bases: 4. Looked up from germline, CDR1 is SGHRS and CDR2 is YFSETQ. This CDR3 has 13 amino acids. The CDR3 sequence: CASSTGDDEKLFF. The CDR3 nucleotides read TGCGCCAGCAGTACAGGGGATGATGAAAAACTGTTTTTT.

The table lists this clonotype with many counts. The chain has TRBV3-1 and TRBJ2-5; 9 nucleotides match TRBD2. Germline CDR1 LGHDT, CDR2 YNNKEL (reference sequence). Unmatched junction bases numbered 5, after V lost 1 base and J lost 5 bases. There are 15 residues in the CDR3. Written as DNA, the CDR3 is TGTGCCAGCAGCCAAGGCGGGAGGGCCGTGGAGACCCAGTACTTC. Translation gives CASSQGGRAVETQYF.

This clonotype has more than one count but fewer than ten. CDR3 coding DNA: TGCAGCGTTGACTACAGGGGATTCGGAAACACTGAAGCTTTCTTT. Residues: CSVDYRGFGNTEAFF. The chain joins TRBV29-1 to TRBJ1-1, with 7 bases fitting TRBD1. This CDR3 spans 15 amino acids. V dropped 3 bases and J dropped 2; count of bases not matched to a gene: 9. Per germline, CDR1 SQVTM and CDR2 ANQGSEA.

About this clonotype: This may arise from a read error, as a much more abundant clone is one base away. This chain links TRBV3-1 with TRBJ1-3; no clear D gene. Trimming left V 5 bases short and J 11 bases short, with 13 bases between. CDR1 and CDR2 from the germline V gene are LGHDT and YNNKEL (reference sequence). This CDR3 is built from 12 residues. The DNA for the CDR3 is TGTGCCAGCAGCTCCGGGGAGGCAGCCATATATTTT. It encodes CASSSGEAAIYF.

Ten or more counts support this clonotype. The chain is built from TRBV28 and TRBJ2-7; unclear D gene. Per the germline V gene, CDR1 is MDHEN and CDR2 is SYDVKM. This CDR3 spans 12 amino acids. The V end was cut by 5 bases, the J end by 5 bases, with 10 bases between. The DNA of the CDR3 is TGTGCCAGCAGTCCCTCGCCAGACGAGCAGTACTTC. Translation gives CASSPSPDEQYF. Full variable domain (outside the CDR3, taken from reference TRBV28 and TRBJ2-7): DVKVTQSSRYLVKRTGEKVFLECVQDMDHENMFWYRQDPGLGLRLIYFSYDVKMKEKGDIPEGYSVSREKKERFSLILESASTNQTSMYLCASSPSPDEQYFGPGTRLTVT.

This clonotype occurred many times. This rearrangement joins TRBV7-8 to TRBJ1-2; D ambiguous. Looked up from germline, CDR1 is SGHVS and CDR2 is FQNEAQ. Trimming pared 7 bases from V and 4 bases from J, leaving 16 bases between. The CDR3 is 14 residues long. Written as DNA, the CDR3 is TGTGCCAGCAAGGTGGACCCCTGGACCTATGGCTACACCTTC. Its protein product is CASKVDPWTYGYTF.

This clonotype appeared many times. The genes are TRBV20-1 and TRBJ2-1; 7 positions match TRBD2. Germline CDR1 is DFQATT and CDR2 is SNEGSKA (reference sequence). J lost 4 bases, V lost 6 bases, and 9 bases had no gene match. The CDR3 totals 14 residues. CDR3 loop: CSAPRTSHYNEQFF. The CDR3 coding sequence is TGCAGTGCGCCCCGGACTAGTCATTACAATGAGCAGTTCTTC.

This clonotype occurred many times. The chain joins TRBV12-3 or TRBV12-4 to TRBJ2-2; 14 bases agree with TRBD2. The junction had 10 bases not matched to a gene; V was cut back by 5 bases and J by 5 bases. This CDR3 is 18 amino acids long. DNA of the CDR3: TGTGCCAGCAGTAACGCGGGACTAGCGGGAGTGAGGACCGGGGAGCTGTTTTTT. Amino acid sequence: CASSNAGLAGVRTGELFF.

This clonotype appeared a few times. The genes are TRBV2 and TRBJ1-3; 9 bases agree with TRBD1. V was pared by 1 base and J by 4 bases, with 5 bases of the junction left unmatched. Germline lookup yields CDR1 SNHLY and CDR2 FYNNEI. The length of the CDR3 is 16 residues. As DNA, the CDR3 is TGTGCCAGCAGTGAAGAGGACAGGGGAGAAGGAAACACCATATATTTT. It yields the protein CASSEEDRGEGNTIYF. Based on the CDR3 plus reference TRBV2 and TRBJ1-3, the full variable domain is EPEVTQTPSHQVTQMGQEVILRCVPISNHLYFYWYRQILGQKVEFLVSFYNNEISEKSEIFDDQFSVERPDGSNFTLKIRSTKLEDSAMYFCASSEEDRGEGNTIYFGEGSWLTVV.

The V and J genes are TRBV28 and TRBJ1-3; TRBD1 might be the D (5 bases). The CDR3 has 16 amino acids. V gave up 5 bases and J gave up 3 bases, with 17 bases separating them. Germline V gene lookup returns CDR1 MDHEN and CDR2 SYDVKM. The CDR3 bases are TGTGCCAGCAGTGCCCATGGCTCAGGGAGTGGAAACACCATATATTTT. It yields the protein CASSAHGSGSGNTIYF.